This record concerns one TCR beta chain sequence. What it binds is unknown. For the second PCR, which ran for roughly 7 to 11 cycles, a sample-barcoded 5' primer and a J-beta primer mix were used. Each single sample gave us at least 2.5 million CDR3-containing paired-end reads. Using its own MiXCR run on the 5' RACE reads, TCRdb lists one record per CDR3 protein. The sample comprises about 640,000 distinct CDR3 sequences, about 53% of which are singletons, and 30% to 45% rests with the top ten. This record belongs to a study of blood T cells in healthy people across ages. Overall study: Every two T cells gave about one barcoded beta molecule via template switching.

The CDR3 covers 15 residues. Trimming removed 3 bases from V and 1 base from J, with 12 bases in between. Germline values: CDR1 KGHSH, CDR2 LQKENI. Study-level results: In the absence of known donor CMV status, changes in expanded clonotypes were possibly confounded.

The sequenced material came from blood. J is TRBJ1-2 and V is TRBV18; D not resolved. The source is a man in his fifties or sixties in good health. The CDR3 here is CASSPDGGGNYGYTF. In nucleotides, the CDR3 is TGTGCCAGCTCACCCGACGGTGGAGGTAACTATGGCTACACCTTC.